Listed below are T cell receptor beta chains from one sample, sequenced in a study of blood T cell repertoires in COVID-19. Sequencing was performed with immunoSEQ multiplex PCR; in TCRdb, only in-frame clones are kept and a portion is missing. The sample contains about 250,000 clones, under 90% of which appear only once. Specimen: PBMCs or T cells enriched from blood (not recorded which). The receptor source for this set is a man aged 18 to 30 who had recovered from COVID-19. Each CDR3 is given with its conserved first and last residue. A D gene is named only where the DNA matches it firmly.

.	TRBV5-4	TRBJ1-3	CASSPGGGIRDSGNTIYF
TRBD1	TRBV5-1	TRBJ1-2	CASSLGTGMGLRYGYTF
.	TRBV3-1/TRBV3-2	TRBJ2-3	CASSQEGADTQYF
.	TRBV13	TRBJ2-7	CASSTAAHEQYF
.	TRBV7-8	TRBJ1-3	CASSFVGTDYSGNTIYF
TRBD1	TRBV19	TRBJ1-6	CASSIAGQGQSPLHF
.	TRBV19	TRBJ1-2	CASLDRRLDGYTF
.	TRBV5-1	TRBJ2-1	CASSLGLVRSDEQFF
.	TRBV24-1	TRBJ2-1	CATSRTGFEQFF
.	TRBV5-1	TRBJ2-5	CASRPPGAQETQYF
TRBD1	TRBV5-4	TRBJ2-2	CASTQGVKAGELFF
TRBD2	TRBV5-4	TRBJ2-1	CASSSPGGRRLF
.	TRBV28	TRBJ2-1	CASRYGLVNEQFF
.	TRBV6-5	TRBJ1-3	CASTEGSSGNTIYF
.	TRBV12-3/TRBV12-4	TRBJ2-1	CASSYREYNEQFF
TRBD2	TRBV5-4	TRBJ2-1	CASSLTMRGGDSYNEQFF
.	TRBV28	TRBJ1-4	CASSPGGTTNEKLFF
TRBD2	TRBV3-1/TRBV3-2	TRBJ2-7	CASSQASGLSSYEQYF
.	TRBV6-5	TRBJ2-3	CASPIADTQYF
TRBD2	TRBV27	TRBJ2-6	CASTRLADASGANVLTF
.	TRBV20-1	TRBJ2-7	CSASVQDPYEQYF